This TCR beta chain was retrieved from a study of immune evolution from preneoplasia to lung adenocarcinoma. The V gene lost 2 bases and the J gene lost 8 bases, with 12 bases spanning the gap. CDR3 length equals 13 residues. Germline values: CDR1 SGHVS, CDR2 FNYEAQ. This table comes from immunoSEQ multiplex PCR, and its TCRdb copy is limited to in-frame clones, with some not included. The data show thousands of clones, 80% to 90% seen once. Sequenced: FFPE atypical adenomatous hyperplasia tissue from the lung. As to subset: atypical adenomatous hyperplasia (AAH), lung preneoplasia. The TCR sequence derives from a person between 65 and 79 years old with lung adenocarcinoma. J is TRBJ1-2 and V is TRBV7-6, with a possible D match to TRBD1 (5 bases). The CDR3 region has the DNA TGTGCCAGCAGCTTACAAGGGGTTGGGGGCTACACCTTC. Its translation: CASSLQGVGGYTF. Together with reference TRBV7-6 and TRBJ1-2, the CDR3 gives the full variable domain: GAGVSQSPRYKVTKRGQDVALRCDPISGHVSLYWYRQALGQGPEFLTYFNYEAQQDKSGLPNDRFSAERPEGSISTLTIQRTEQRDSAMYRCASSLQGVGGYTFGSGTRLTVV.